What follows is one TCR beta chain and its context. The record originates from a study of blood T cell repertoires in COVID-19. In the study's own analysis: Cell counts per sample came from amplifying reference gene primers. The table came from immunoSEQ multiplex PCR; TCRdb's copy has only in-frame clones and leaves some out. The DNA was the basis for D and trimming; V, J and clone size are from that table. The profile shows about 280,000 clones, roughly 90% of them singletons. Participant reports of clinical history set cohort assignment. CDR3 length equals 18 residues. CDR1 is MGHRA and CDR2 is YSYEKL in the germline V gene. With V trimmed by 2 bases and J by 4 bases, 13 bases remained unmatched.

The sequence was collected from a young woman with acute COVID-19. Material for sequencing was PBMCs or T cells enriched from blood (not recorded which). The chain is built from TRBV4-1 and TRBJ2-1; 8 bases are a match to TRBD1. The CDR3 reads CASSQTAVLTGVYNEQFF. In DNA form, the CDR3 reads TGCGCCAGCAGCCAAACGGCGGTGTTGACAGGGGTTTACAATGAGCAGTTCTTC.